The 8 T cell receptor beta chains listed next were all sequenced from one sample in a study of T cells expressing NK-cell markers. Reprocessing the 5' RACE reads, TCRdb reports a single entry for every CDR3 protein and omits DNA. The sample table sets out about 150,000 distinct CDR3 sequences. Material: blood T cells: a sorted CD56 or NKG2C T cell subset, CD4+ or CD8+ T cells, or bulk PBMC T cells (not recorded which). These TCRs come from a woman in her forties or fifties in good health.

The CDR3 loop is CASLLRETGELFF. V and J are TRBV4-2 and TRBJ2-2. Germline CDR1 LGHNA, CDR2 YNFKEQ. The CDR3 is 13 residues long.

The chain is built from TRBV20-1 and TRBJ2-1. The CDR3 has 15 amino acids. From germline, CDR1 is DFQATT and CDR2 SNEGSKA (reference sequence). CDR3 residues: CSAFHPSFSYNEQFF.

This CDR3 is CASSLEYGAEQFF. The gene calls are TRBV11-2 and TRBJ2-1; TCRdb's D call of TRBD1 is untestable without DNA. Germline V gene sequence: CDR1 SGHAT, CDR2 FQNNGV. This CDR3 has 13 residues.

This chain links TRBV7-7 with TRBJ1-1; the TCRdb D gene call, TRBD1, has no DNA to confirm it. Germline V gene sequence: CDR1 SSHAT, CDR2 FNYEAQ (reference sequence). The CDR3 runs 14 residues. The CDR3 loop is CASAIRDGDTEAFF.

The chain uses TRBV12-3 or TRBV12-4 and TRBJ1-1; TCRdb's D call, TRBD1, is unchecked because there is no DNA. This CDR3 contains 13 residues. CDR3 protein: CASRAKTGLKAFF.

This chain links TRBV20-1 with TRBJ2-1; checking the TCRdb D call of TRBD2 is not possible without DNA. The CDR3 totals 15 residues. Germline V gene sequence: CDR1 DFQATT, CDR2 SNEGSKA (reference sequence). CDR3 in amino acids: CSARELAGSYNEQFF.

This rearrangement joins TRBV9 to TRBJ2-7; TCRdb names TRBD1, which stays unverified in the absence of DNA. The CDR3 spans 16 residues. Germline V gives CDR1 SGDLS, CDR2 YYNGEE. The CDR3 here is CASSVGGDTALYEQYF.

V gene TRBV6-2 or TRBV6-3 combines with J gene TRBJ2-1; the TCRdb call, TRBD1, lacks DNA for checking. Germline V gene sequence: CDR1 MNHEY, CDR2 SVGEGT. This CDR3 has 12 amino acids. The CDR3 reads CASSRDRDEQFF.